This T cell receptor beta chain originates from a study of cytomegalovirus exposure and HLA in healthy donors. General study findings and limits: Later analysis identified 16,000 or so TCR beta sequences associated with HLA alleles, using a false discovery rate threshold of 0.05. The authors later linked a missense DCLRE1C variant to TCR beta V- and J-gene trimming. A few CMV-associated chains proved CMV antigen-specific in vitro.

In the case of this clone: What it binds is not known.

The PCR contained 60 Vbeta and 13 Jbeta primers. The assay was immunoSEQ multiplex PCR, and TCRdb's table has in-frame clones only and misses some. The data hold some 140,000 clones, with less than 80% observed a single time. The specimen was PBMCs. The clonotype was recovered from a woman between 50 and 59 years old in good health and CMV-seropositive.

The CDR3 here is CATSLKSGGSQPQHF. As DNA, the CDR3 is TGTGCCACCAGCCTAAAGTCGGGGGGGAGCCAGCCCCAGCATTTT. The chain links TRBV15 to TRBJ1-5; TRBD1 might be the D (5 bases). CDR1 and CDR2 from the germline V gene are LNHNV and YYDKDF (reference sequence). The V end was cut by 5 bases, the J end by 7 bases, with 18 bases between. The length of the CDR3 is 15 residues.